The 6 T cell receptor beta chains reported below all come from one sample, sequenced in a study of shared clonotypes between healthy human individuals. Some clones are missing from TCRdb's copy, which holds only in-frame ones; the method was immunoSEQ multiplex PCR. The sample holds approximately 2.4 million clones; approximately 96% are singletons and the top ten take around 0.13%. The sample comprised naive CD4+ T cells sorted from blood. Subset noted: CD45RA+ positively selected. These receptors were obtained from a man younger than 30 in good health.

V gene TRBV28 combines with J gene TRBJ1-5; D is uncertain. The CDR3 is 15 amino acids. The V gene lost 5 bases and the J gene lost 0 bases, with 11 bases spanning the gap. Germline CDR1 MDHEN, CDR2 SYDVKM. In nucleotides, the CDR3 is TGTGCCAGCAGTGCAATGTTCGGTAGCAATCAGCCCCAGCATTTT. Residues: CASSAMFGSNQPQHF.

J is TRBJ2-7 and V is TRBV5-4; 15 bases agree with TRBD2. V shed 1 base and J 6 bases; nucleotides not matched to a gene: 5. Germline V gene lookup returns CDR1 SGHNT and CDR2 YYREEE (reference sequence). This CDR3 is built from 16 residues. For the CDR3, the DNA is TGTGCCAGCAGCTTGCCGGGACTAGCGGGAGGTGGCGAGCAGTACTTC. Protein product: CASSLPGLAGGGEQYF. Drawing the rest from reference TRBV5-4 and TRBJ2-7, the complete variable domain is ETGVTQSPTHLIKTRGQQVTLRCSSQSGHNTVSWYQQALGQGPQFIFQYYREEENGRGNFPPRFSGLQFPNYSSELNVNALELDDSALYLCASSLPGLAGGGEQYFGPGTRLTVT.

The V and J genes are TRBV2 and TRBJ1-1, with no clear D. V was pared by 6 bases and J by 7 bases, with 9 bases between. CDR3 length: 11 residues. Germline V gives CDR1 SNHLY, CDR2 FYNNEI. CDR3 protein: CASSLFFEAFF. For the CDR3, the DNA is TGTGCCAGCAGCCTCTTCTTTGAAGCTTTCTTT.

This chain connects TRBV11-2 to TRBJ2-1; TRBD2 agrees at 14 bases. The CDR3 is 16 amino acids. Unmatched junction bases numbered 16, after V lost 6 bases and J lost 15 bases. Germline V lookup: CDR1 SGHAT, CDR2 FQNNGV. The chain's CDR3 is CASSPNPGTSGSWWFF. The CDR3 DNA reads as TGTGCCAGCAGTCCCAACCCCGGGACTAGCGGGAGTTGGTGGTTCTTC.

On this clone itself: This same CDR3 is encoded by further DNA sequences in the sample. This chain links TRBV5-1 with TRBJ2-5; perhaps TRBD2 as D (6 bases). Germline CDR1 SGHRS, CDR2 YFSETQ. The CDR3 runs 14 residues. Trimming removed 0 bases from V and 5 bases from J, with 11 bases in between. CDR3 residues: CASSLVTGGETQYF. CDR3 sequence (DNA): TGCGCCAGCAGCTTGGTTACTGGGGGGGAGACCCAGTACTTC. The entire variable domain, with the rest obtained from reference TRBV5-1 and TRBJ2-5, is as follows: KAGVTQTPRYLIKTRGQQVTLSCSPISGHRSVSWYQQTPGQGLQFLFEYFSETQRNKGNFPGRFSGRQFSNSRSEMNVSTLELGDSALYLCASSLVTGGETQYFGPGTRLLVL.

This clone was seen only once. Other DNA variants within this sample encode the same CDR3. The CDR3 reads CASSYSGRTDTQYF. CDR3 DNA: TGTGCCAGCAGTTACTCCGGGAGAACAGATACGCAGTATTTT. The chain carries TRBV6-6 and TRBJ2-3, with D maybe TRBD2 (6 bases). V lost 0 bases and J 3 bases, leaving 7 bases between the germline ends. Germline V lookup: CDR1 MNHNY, CDR2 SVGAGI (reference sequence). There are 14 residues in the CDR3.